The 27 T cell receptor beta chains listed next were all sequenced from one sample in a study of T cell responses to AZD1222 COVID-19 vaccine. Clones were read by immunoSEQ multiplex PCR, and TCRdb kept only the in-frame ones, dropping some. The sample lists 100,000 to 150,000 clones, around 83% seen once, with approximately 12% in the top ten. This specimen was peripheral blood, taken on day 0 of AZD1222 vaccination. These receptor sequences come from an adult in good health.

This clone was counted a single time. The chain couples TRBV6-1 to TRBJ2-7; the D call may be TRBD1 or TRBD2 (5 bases each). Trimming took off 0 bases at V and 2 bases at J, with 11 bases between the two ends. There are 15 residues in the CDR3. Germline-derived CDR1 and CDR2 are MNHNS and SASEGT. CDR3 DNA sequence: TGTGCCAGCAGTGAAGCAAACGGGGCCACCTACGAGCAGTACTTC. Protein product: CASSEANGATYEQYF.

The chain is built from TRBV6-1 and TRBJ2-3; TRBD2 agrees at 10 bases. Per the germline V gene, CDR1 is MNHNS and CDR2 is SASEGT. The CDR3 is made up of 18 amino acids. V was pared by 1 base and J by 1 base, with 8 bases of the junction left unmatched. The CDR3 nucleotides are TGTGCCAGCAGTGAAGTGGGGGGGCTAGCGGGAGGCACAGATACGCAGTATTTT. Translated: CASSEVGGLAGGTDTQYF.

The chain joins TRBV29-1 to TRBJ1-3; possible D gene TRBD1, 6 bases. The CDR3 is 15 amino acids. The V gene lost 4 bases and the J gene lost 2 bases, with 15 bases spanning the gap. The germline CDR1 and CDR2 sequences are SQVTM and ANQGSEA. The CDR3 region is CSVAKGDLAGNTIYF. The CDR3 DNA sequence: TGCAGCGTTGCAAAGGGGGATCTAGCTGGAAACACCATATATTTT.

On this clone itself: At the DNA level, this CDR3 is encoded by other sequences in the same sample as well. V and J are TRBV3-1 (or the pseudogene TRBV3-2) and TRBJ1-5, with D maybe TRBD1 (5 bases). The germline V gene has CDR1 LGHDT and CDR2 YNNKEL (reference sequence). Trimming shortened V by 6 bases and J by 0 bases, and 9 bases separated the two germline ends. This CDR3 region has 14 residues. CDR3 sequence (DNA): TGTGCCAGCAGTCCACAGGTTAGCAATCAGCCCCAGCATTTT. Translating it yields CASSPQVSNQPQHF.

The chain combines TRBV6-2 or TRBV6-3 with TRBJ2-7; TRBD1 might be the D (5 bases). Trimming stripped 0 bases from V and 0 bases from J, with 15 bases between. Germline-derived CDR1 and CDR2 are MNHEY and SVGEGT. The CDR3 runs 17 residues. The CDR3 nucleotides are TGTGCCAGCAGTTACTCGAATACCCTAGGGGTCTCCTACGAGCAGTACTTC. Amino acids: CASSYSNTLGVSYEQYF.

The gene calls are TRBV10-3 and TRBJ2-3; 11 positions match TRBD2. CDR1 ENHRY and CDR2 SYGVKD come from the germline V gene. With V trimmed by 0 bases and J by 6 bases, 5 bases remained unmatched. The CDR3 sequence is 16 residues long. DNA for the CDR3: TGTGCCATCAGTGAGTCGACTAGCGGGGCTTTGGATACGCAGTATTTT. Translated: CAISESTSGALDTQYF.

This clone was found a few times. The V and J genes are TRBV27 and TRBJ2-1, with 12 bases aligning to TRBD2. Germline CDR1 reads MNHEY; CDR2 reads SMNVEV (reference sequence). V was pared by 4 bases and J by 0 bases, with 13 bases of the junction left unmatched. The CDR3 consists of 20 residues. The CDR3 DNA reads as TGTGCCAGCAGTTCCCCTAGCGGGAGGGCGTTTTGGGGCTCCTACAATGAGCAGTTCTTC. It codes for CASSSPSGRAFWGSYNEQFF.

The CDR3 here is CASSEGTASYEQYF. In DNA form, the CDR3 reads TGTGCCAGCAGTGAAGGGACAGCCTCCTACGAGCAGTACTTC. The chain links TRBV6-1 to TRBJ2-7; possible D gene TRBD1, 6 bases. Germline CDR1 MNHNS, CDR2 SASEGT. This CDR3 has 14 amino acids. Trimming removed 1 base at V and 0 bases at J, with 7 bases between.

The V and J genes are TRBV29-1 and TRBJ1-2, with TRBD1 identical over 8 bases. Germline trimming cut 7 bases from V and 5 bases from J; bases unmatched to any gene: 9. From germline, CDR1 is SQVTM and CDR2 ANQGSEA. The CDR3 consists of 13 residues. CDR3: CSASGTGEYGYTF. Here the CDR3 DNA reads TGCAGCGCCTCCGGGACAGGAGAGTATGGCTACACCTTC.

This CDR3 reads CASSSLAEYEQYF. The CDR3 nucleotides are TGTGCCAGCAGCTCTTTAGCGGAGTACGAGCAGTACTTC. The rearrangement uses TRBV11-1 and TRBJ2-7; perhaps TRBD2 as D (6 bases). The CDR3 runs 13 residues. CDR1 and CDR2 (germline): SGHAT, FQDESV (reference sequence). Deletions cut 4 bases from V and 4 bases from J, with 11 bases between.

The chain carries TRBV3-1 (or the pseudogene TRBV3-2) and TRBJ1-1; TRBD1 matches at 9 bases. After removal of 5 bases from V and 5 bases from J, the junction contained 6 bases not matched to a gene. The CDR3 is 14 residues long. Germline V gene sequence: CDR1 LGHDT, CDR2 YNNKEL (reference sequence). This chain's CDR3 is CASSERQGETEAFF. The DNA of the CDR3 is TGTGCCAGCAGCGAACGACAGGGGGAGACTGAAGCTTTCTTT.

The rearrangement uses TRBV10-2 and TRBJ2-7; 10 nucleotides agree with TRBD2. The trim removed 2 bases at V and 5 bases at J, leaving 6 bases unmatched. The CDR3 spans 15 residues. Germline CDR1 reads WSHSY; CDR2 reads SAAADI. The CDR3 DNA is TGCGCCAGCAGTGAGCCTTCTAGCGGGAGCAACGAGCAGTACTTC. As protein: CASSEPSSGSNEQYF.

This chain uses TRBV6-5 with TRBJ1-2; D gene unclear. The ends were cut back, 2 bases at V and 7 bases at J, with 11 bases in the middle. The germline CDR1 and CDR2 sequences are MNHEY and SVGAGI. CDR3 length equals 13 residues. The chain's CDR3 is CASSYIGRRGYTF. CDR3 bases: TGTGCCAGCAGTTACATTGGGCGCCGTGGCTACACCTTC.

J is TRBJ2-7 and V is TRBV25-1; the match to TRBD2 covers 7 bases. CDR1 is MGHDK and CDR2 is SYGVNS in the germline V gene. J gave up 6 bases and V 4 bases, and 6 bases lay outside the gene matches. The CDR3 contains 13 residues. CDR3 in amino acids: CASSGGLLGEQYF. CDR3 coding DNA: TGTGCCAGCAGTGGGGGACTACTAGGCGAGCAGTACTTC.

The CDR3 nucleotides are TGTGCCAGCAGCCCTCGGCTAGCGGGAGGGCCTCTTGATTTGGAGACCCAGTACTTC. Translating gives CASSPRLAGGPLDLETQYF. This sequence joins TRBV7-8 and TRBJ2-5; TRBD2 aligns across 12 bases. CDR3 length equals 19 residues. Germline V CDR1 and CDR2: SGHVS, FQNEAQ. After removal of 5 bases from V and 5 bases from J, the junction contained 18 bases not matched to a gene. The whole variable domain, filled in from reference TRBV7-8 and TRBJ2-5, reads GAGVSQSPRYKVAKRGQDVALRCDPISGHVSLFWYQQALGQGPEFLTYFQNEAQLDKSGLPSDRFFAERPEGSVSTLKIQRTQQEDSAVYLCASSPRLAGGPLDLETQYFGPGTRLLVL.

The J gene is TRBJ1-2, the V gene TRBV9; perhaps TRBD1 as D (5 bases). The CDR3 runs 13 residues. Germline loops: CDR1 SGDLS, CDR2 YYNGEE. Trimming cost V 4 bases and J 9 bases, with 16 bases left between them. CDR3 sequence (DNA): TGTGCCAGCAGCTCTTACGGGACCCCAAGCTACACCTTC. Its protein is CASSSYGTPSYTF. The whole variable domain, remainder taken from reference TRBV9 and TRBJ1-2, is DSGVTQTPKHLITATGQRVTLRCSPRSGDLSVYWYQQSLDQGLQFLIQYYNGEERAKGNILERFSAQQFPDLHSELNLSSLELGDSALYFCASSSYGTPSYTFGSGTRLTVV.

The V and J genes are TRBV5-1 and TRBJ1-4; D possibly corresponds to TRBD1 (6 bases). CDR1 SGHRS and CDR2 YFSETQ come from the germline V gene. V lost 0 bases and J lost 3, with 6 bases in between. CDR3 length: 14 amino acids. CDR3 sequence (DNA): TGCGCCAGCAGCTTGGGGGGGCCTAATGAAAAACTGTTTTTT. The encoded protein is CASSLGGPNEKLFF.

This rearrangement joins TRBV3-1 (or the pseudogene TRBV3-2) to TRBJ2-2, with TRBD2 identical over 7 bases. Looked up from germline, CDR1 is LGHDT and CDR2 is YNNKEL (reference sequence). The CDR3 runs to 18 residues. Unmatched junction bases numbered 11, after V lost 4 bases and J lost 0 bases. The CDR3 sequence is CASSRTGFSGPNTGELFF. The DNA of the CDR3 is TGTGCCAGCAGCCGAACGGGATTTAGCGGGCCGAACACCGGGGAGCTGTTTTTT.

The CDR3 nucleotides read TGTGCCAGCAGGGTACCGCTCCTGGGGCCCTACGAGCAGTACTTC. It encodes CASRVPLLGPYEQYF. The rearrangement links TRBV6-4 to TRBJ2-7; D is possibly TRBD1 (5 bases). CDR3 length equals 15 residues. Germline V gene sequence: CDR1 MRHNA, CDR2 SNTAGT. V was trimmed by 6 bases and J by 2 bases, leaving 17 bases between them.

V usage is TRBV12-3 or TRBV12-4 and J usage is TRBJ2-1; tentatively, D is TRBD1 (5 bases). Trimming pared 6 bases from V and 8 bases from J, leaving 14 bases between. CDR3 length: 13 amino acids. The CDR3 region has the DNA TGTGCCAGCAGCCTTCAGGGATTTGATGAGCAGTTCTTC. It specifies CASSLQGFDEQFF.

The genes are TRBV27 and TRBJ2-7, with D perhaps matching TRBD1 (6 bases). Trimming cost V 3 bases and J 2 bases, with 11 bases left between them. This CDR3 contains 14 residues. Germline CDR1 reads MNHEY; CDR2 reads SMNVEV (reference sequence). CDR3 sequence: CASSLVQGPYEQYF. The CDR3 bases are TGTGCCAGCAGTTTGGTACAGGGCCCCTACGAGCAGTACTTC.

The chain carries TRBV19 and TRBJ1-5, with 7 bases that match TRBD1. The CDR3 consists of 13 residues. The trim removed 3 bases at V and 6 bases at J, leaving 2 bases unmatched. CDR1 LNHDA and CDR2 SQIVND come from the germline V gene (reference sequence). CDR3 residues: CASSMTGFQPQHF. The CDR3 region has the DNA TGTGCCAGTAGTATGACAGGGTTTCAGCCCCAGCATTTT.

The V call is TRBV10-3, the J call TRBJ1-1; 8 bases are a match to TRBD1. Trimming took 7 bases from V and 1 from J; bases not matched to a gene: 8. This CDR3 is 15 amino acids long. Per the germline V gene, CDR1 is ENHRY and CDR2 is SYGVKD. The CDR3 protein is CAIKSGQGWNTEAFF. In nucleotides, the CDR3 is TGTGCCATCAAATCAGGACAGGGTTGGAACACTGAAGCTTTCTTT.

V usage is TRBV3-1 (or the pseudogene TRBV3-2) and J usage is TRBJ1-3; TRBD1 aligns across 9 bases. Germline assignment: CDR1 LGHDT and CDR2 YNNKEL (reference sequence). The CDR3 has 17 residues. V lost 0 bases, J lost 2 bases, and 5 bases stayed unmatched. The CDR3 here is CASSQDARQGAGNTIYF. The CDR3 DNA follows: TGTGCCAGCAGCCAAGATGCGAGACAGGGGGCTGGAAACACCATATATTTT.

The V call is TRBV5-1, the J call TRBJ1-2; 7 bases are a match to TRBD1. With 2 bases clipped from V and 4 bases from J, the junction kept 5 bases outside the gene matches. The CDR3 runs 14 residues. The germline V gene has CDR1 SGHRS and CDR2 YFSETQ. The CDR3 sequence is CASSFGGGGYGYTF. CDR3 nucleotides: TGCGCCAGCAGCTTCGGAGGGGGCGGCTATGGCTACACCTTC. Combining the CDR3 with reference TRBV5-1 and TRBJ1-2 gives the whole variable domain KAGVTQTPRYLIKTRGQQVTLSCSPISGHRSVSWYQQTPGQGLQFLFEYFSETQRNKGNFPGRFSGRQFSNSRSEMNVSTLELGDSALYLCASSFGGGGYGYTFGSGTRLTVV.

V usage is TRBV29-1 and J usage is TRBJ1-1; D is undetermined. This CDR3 contains 14 residues. The V end was cut by 4 bases, the J end by 4 bases, with 16 bases between. Germline values: CDR1 SQVTM, CDR2 ANQGSEA. The CDR3 region is CSVASTLGVTEAFF. CDR3 coding DNA: TGCAGCGTTGCTTCCACCCTGGGTGTCACTGAAGCTTTCTTT. The variable domain in full, completed from reference TRBV29-1 and TRBJ1-1, reads SAVISQKPSRDICQRGTSLTIQCQVDSQVTMMFWYRQQPGQSLTLIATANQGSEATYESGFVIDKFPISRPNLTFSTLTVSNMSPEDSSIYLCSVASTLGVTEAFFGQGTRLTVV.

In this sample, this clone turned up a few times. The chain uses TRBV30 and TRBJ1-4; D may be TRBD1 (6 bases). The germline V and J ends were trimmed by 4 bases and 6 bases, with 9 bases remaining between them. The CDR3 extends over 12 amino acids. Looked up from germline, CDR1 is GTSNPN and CDR2 is SVGIG (reference sequence). The CDR3 protein is CAWNRADEKLFF. As DNA, the CDR3 is TGTGCCTGGAACAGGGCGGATGAAAAACTGTTTTTT.